This is a list of T cell receptor beta chains from one sample in a study of T cells after yellow fever vaccination. TCRdb re-analysed the 5' RACE reads in MiXCR, keeping a single row per CDR3 protein. The sample comprises about 330,000 distinct CDR3 sequences, 7% to 9% of which are singletons, and approximately 18% rests with the top ten. Sequencing was performed on PBMCs, taken about 41 days after the first yellow fever vaccination. These receptors all stem from a man between 18 and 29 years old who received the YFV17D yellow fever vaccine. The CDR3 runs from the conserved cysteine through the conserved F or W. A D gene is named only where the DNA matches it firmly. Size is stated for part of the rows, as once, few or many counts, or as a class when the clone is expanded.

abundance,d_gene,j_gene,v_gene,CDR3nt,CDR3aa
NA,TRBD1,TRBJ2-5,TRBV6-5,TGTGCCAGCAGTCACAGGGGGCGGGAGACCCAGTACTTC,CASSHRGRETQYF
NA,NA,TRBJ2-3,TRBV18,TGTGCCAGCTCCCCCGGACCTCAACGCACAGATACGCAGTATTTT,CASSPGPQRTDTQYF
few,TRBD1,TRBJ1-6,TRBV4-1,TGCGCCAGCAGCCATGAGGGGGCATATTCACCCCTCCACTTT,CASSHEGAYSPLHF
NA,NA,TRBJ1-5,TRBV24-1,TGTGCCACCAGTGATTTGAGTTTACACTCCGGCAATCAGCCCCAGCATTTT,CATSDLSLHSGNQPQHF
many,TRBD1,TRBJ1-6,TRBV4-2,TGTGCCAGCAGCCAACCACAGGGGTCACCCCTCCACTTT,CASSQPQGSPLHF
many,NA,TRBJ1-1,TRBV20-1,TGCAGTGCTGCCGGGTCAGGGGACACTGAAGCTTTCTTT,CSAAGSGDTEAFF
once,NA,TRBJ1-4,TRBV20-1,TGCAGTGCTAAAATGGCGGTCGGCAGGTCGTTGTTTTTT,CSAKMAVGRSLFF
few,TRBD1,TRBJ1-2,TRBV29-1,TGCAGCGTTGCCCAGGGGGTTAACTATGGCTACACCTTC,CSVAQGVNYGYTF
few,TRBD2,TRBJ2-3,TRBV14,TGTGCCAGCAGCCCGACGTTAGCGGGGGGGAGCACAGATACGCAGTATTTT,CASSPTLAGGSTDTQYF
few,TRBD1,TRBJ1-1,TRBV4-3,TGCGCCAGCAGCCGGGGACAGGAGAACACTGAAGCTTTCTTT,CASSRGQENTEAFF
many,NA,TRBJ2-5,TRBV11-2,TGTGCCAGCAGCTTAGGGGTCGGGGACCAAGAGACCCAGTACTTC,CASSLGVGDQETQYF
few,NA,TRBJ1-6,TRBV20-1,TGCAGTGCTAGAGAGGACACATATTCACCCCTCCACTTT,CSAREDTYSPLHF
few,TRBD2,TRBJ2-3,TRBV28,TGTGCCAGCAGCCGCCTGGGGGGGACAGATACGCAGTATTTT,CASSRLGGTDTQYF
many,NA,TRBJ1-6,TRBV5-1,TGCGCCAGCAGCTTGGACGGAGTCTATAATTCACCCCTCCACTTT,CASSLDGVYNSPLHF
NA,NA,TRBJ2-7,TRBV6-5,TGTGCCAGCAGTTATACCGACGGTGCCTACGAGCAGTACTTC,CASSYTDGAYEQYF
many,TRBD1,TRBJ2-3,TRBV7-2,TGTGCCAGCAGCCTCACAGGGGTGGGTACGCAGTATTTT,CASSLTGVGTQYF
NA,NA,TRBJ2-5,TRBV20-1,TGCAGTGCTAGAGATGGAGGGCAAGAGACCCAGTACTTC,CSARDGGQETQYF
NA,NA,TRBJ2-1,TRBV7-9,TGTGCCAGCAGCTTAGATTTAGGGGTACCGTACAATGAGCAGTTCTTC,CASSLDLGVPYNEQFF
NA,NA,TRBJ1-2,TRBV20-1,TGCAGTGCCCAAGACTCGACAGGTCCCTTGGGAGGCTACACCTTC,CSAQDSTGPLGGYTF
few,NA,TRBJ2-5,TRBV11-2,TGTGCCAGCAGGTCAGGGCTTAAATACCAAGAGACCCAGTACTTC,CASRSGLKYQETQYF
NA,NA,TRBJ2-3,TRBV5-1,TGCGCCAGCAGCTTGGCCGAGAGGGAGACAGATACGCAGTATTTT,CASSLAERETDTQYF
few,NA,TRBJ1-1,TRBV4-3,TGCGCCAGCAGCCAAGATTTCAAGGGGCTAGAGGCGGTTGAAGCTTTCTTT,CASSQDFKGLEAVEAFF
NA,NA,TRBJ2-7,TRBV6-2/TRBV6-3,TGTGCCAGCAGTTACACAGACAACCCGAGCTCCTACGAGCAGTACTTC,CASSYTDNPSSYEQYF
NA,NA,TRBJ1-6,TRBV7-9,TGTGCCAGCAGCTACAACACCCTAGGGATCGATTCACCCCTCCACTTT,CASSYNTLGIDSPLHF
NA,NA,TRBJ2-7,TRBV15,TGTGCCACCAGCATCGGGATCGCCGAGCAGTACTTC,CATSIGIAEQYF
NA,NA,TRBJ2-1,TRBV19,TGTGCCAGTAGTATAGATCGGGGTGGGGGGAACAATGAGCAGTTCTTC,CASSIDRGGGNNEQFF
few,NA,TRBJ1-5,TRBV15,TGTGCCACCAGCAGAGAGGACAGAAATCAGCCCCAGCATTTT,CATSREDRNQPQHF